These 14 T cell receptor beta chains share one sample of origin, sequenced in a study of OX40 agonist ivuxolimab in advanced cancers. This table comes from immunoSEQ multiplex PCR, and its TCRdb copy is limited to in-frame clones, with some not included. The sample has 70,000 to 95,000 clones, approximately 90% seen once. Here the sequenced sample was CD4+ or CD8+ T cells sorted from blood, taken in a trial of the OX40 agonist ivuxolimab. Every receptor here comes from an adult with an advanced solid tumor such as melanoma, head and neck, liver or kidney cancer.

The chain employs TRBV27 and TRBJ2-1; 10 bases are shared with TRBD2. With 7 bases clipped from V and 6 bases from J, the junction kept 3 bases outside the gene matches. The CDR3 loop spans 13 amino acids. Germline-derived CDR1 and CDR2 are MNHEY and SMNVEV (reference sequence). The CDR3 loop is CASTASGGNEQFF. CDR3 nucleotides: TGTGCCAGCACCGCTAGCGGGGGCAATGAGCAGTTCTTC.

A single count supports this clone. V gene TRBV7-3 combines with J gene TRBJ2-5; 9 bases fit TRBD1. Germline CDR1 reads SGHTA; CDR2 reads FQGTGA. V gave up 5 bases and J gave up 5 bases; unmatched junction bases: 9. CDR3 length equals 15 residues. The CDR3 loop reads CASSPGTGHGETQYF. CDR3 DNA: TGTGCCAGCAGCCCAGGGACAGGGCATGGGGAGACCCAGTACTTC.

Worth noting for this clone: Within the sample, other DNA sequences also encode this same CDR3. The rearrangement uses TRBV18 and TRBJ2-1; the D gene is possibly TRBD1 (5 bases). Germline V gene sequence: CDR1 KGHSH, CDR2 LQKENI. Trimming took off 4 bases at V and 6 bases at J, with 10 bases between the two ends. The CDR3 consists of 13 residues. CDR3 sequence reads: CASSQEQGNEQFF. The CDR3 DNA reads TGTGCCAGCTCACAAGAGCAGGGCAATGAGCAGTTCTTC.

The rearrangement joins TRBV4-2 to TRBJ2-7; maybe TRBD1 (6 bases). The V gene lost 5 bases and the J gene lost 6 bases, with 20 bases spanning the gap. CDR1 and CDR2 (germline): LGHNA, YNFKEQ. This CDR3 has 15 amino acids. The CDR3 DNA is TGTGCCAGCAGCTTGTCGTACAGGGAATCGGGCGAGCAGTACTTC. This codes for CASSLSYRESGEQYF.

The chain couples TRBV27 to TRBJ2-5; 9 nucleotides agree with TRBD1. The CDR3 is 14 residues long. J gave up 5 bases and V 6 bases, and 7 bases lay outside the gene matches. CDR1 and CDR2 from the germline V gene are MNHEY and SMNVEV (reference sequence). CDR3 bases: TGTGCCAGCAGCCGGACAGGGGCTGTGGAGACCCAGTACTTC. Its translation is CASSRTGAVETQYF.

This clone was found once. The V and J genes are TRBV7-9 and TRBJ2-1; possible D gene TRBD2, 6 bases. The V gene lost 2 bases and the J gene lost 6 bases, with 14 bases spanning the gap. Germline loops: CDR1 SEHNR, CDR2 FQNEAQ (reference sequence). This CDR3 comprises 15 residues. CDR3 region: CASSLPLGGVNEQFF. DNA for the CDR3: TGTGCCAGCAGCTTACCCCTGGGAGGTGTCAATGAGCAGTTCTTC.

The chain joins TRBV5-1 to TRBJ1-5, with D uncertain. Germline V gene sequence: CDR1 SGHRS, CDR2 YFSETQ. This CDR3 contains 12 residues. V was shortened by 0 bases and J by 9 bases, with 7 bases between the two germline ends. DNA of the CDR3: TGCGCCAGCAGCTTGGGAGCGGGGCCCCAGCATTTT. It is translated as CASSLGAGPQHF.

This chain connects TRBV6-5 to TRBJ1-6, with 7 bases that match TRBD1. Germline assignment: CDR1 MNHEY and CDR2 SVGAGI. V lost 2 bases and J lost 10; bases outside the gene matches: 5. This CDR3 region has 14 residues. CDR3 amino acids: CASSYARGGSPLHF. DNA for the CDR3: TGTGCCAGCAGTTACGCCAGGGGGGGATCACCCCTCCACTTT.

The gene calls are TRBV28 and TRBJ2-6; D remains ambiguous. Trimming stripped 6 bases from V and 4 bases from J, with 4 bases between. Germline CDR1 is MDHEN and CDR2 is SYDVKM. The CDR3 length is 12 residues. The CDR3 nucleotides are TGTGCCAGCAGGGTGGGGGCCAACGTCCTGACTTTC. This gives the protein CASRVGANVLTF.

The chain links TRBV9 to TRBJ2-1; 10 bases are a match to TRBD2. Trimming at V came to 3 bases and at J to 7 bases, leaving 7 bases not matched to a gene. In germline, CDR1 is SGDLS, CDR2 YYNGEE. CDR3 length: 15 residues. CDR3 coding DNA: TGTGCCAGCAGCGCCAGCGGGAGGGGTGAAAATGAGCAGTTCTTC. As protein: CASSASGRGENEQFF.

This sequence joins TRBV27 and TRBJ1-2, with 9 bases identical to TRBD1. Germline-derived CDR1 and CDR2 are MNHEY and SMNVEV (reference sequence). This CDR3 region has 19 residues. V lost 6 bases to trimming and J lost 0 bases; unmatched junction nucleotides: 17. This CDR3 reads CASRRVRTGTGTTNYGYTF. The CDR3, as DNA: TGTGCCAGCAGGCGGGTCCGTACCGGGACAGGGACCACTAACTATGGCTACACCTTC.

This chain connects TRBV7-9 to TRBJ1-2, with 7 bases aligning to TRBD1. Trimming took 1 base from V and 0 from J; bases not matched to a gene: 5. In germline, CDR1 is SEHNR, CDR2 FQNEAQ (reference sequence). This CDR3 has 16 residues. In DNA form, the CDR3 reads TGTGCCAGCAGCTTAGAAGTGACAGGGTCTAACTATGGCTACACCTTC. Protein product: CASSLEVTGSNYGYTF.

V gene TRBV2 combines with J gene TRBJ2-2; TRBD1 aligns across 7 bases. V trimming: 6 bases; J trimming: 1 base; junction bases outside the gene matches: 5. The CDR3 runs 15 residues. Germline assignment: CDR1 SNHLY and CDR2 FYNNEI. The CDR3 DNA reads as TGTGCCAGCAGGATGGACAGGAGGAACACCGGGGAGCTGTTTTTT. Residues: CASRMDRRNTGELFF.

V and J are TRBV7-6 and TRBJ1-5; D perhaps matches TRBD1 (5 bases). In germline, CDR1 is SGHVS, CDR2 FNYEAQ. The CDR3 contains 15 residues. Trimming stripped 1 base from V and 9 bases from J, with 16 bases between. The CDR3, as DNA: TGTGCCAGCAGCTTAGAAGGACGGGGCATATGGCCCCAGCATTTT. It codes for CASSLEGRGIWPQHF.